This T cell receptor beta chain was recorded in a study of metastatic and nonmetastatic thyroid tumors. Turning to the study itself: Thyroid patients, malignant and benign, had repertoires compared across blood and tumor or nodule tissue.

This clone was seen at least ten times. What it recognizes is unknown. Study findings and constraints: Significantly greater TCR beta diversity was reportedly found in malignant thyroid tumors than in benign nodules (in blood and tumor).

Per the authors' pipeline: To classify distant metastasis in papillary thyroid cancer, a model was built from CDR3 differences across clinicopathological groups. Using MiXCR, TCRdb re-called clones from the PCR reads. The V and J calls shown here were made by TCRdb, not taken from the authors' results. Found here are some 83,000 clones, around 13% of them singletons; the top ten hold more than 7%. Thyroid surgery was preceded by no treatment in any patient. The sample taken for sequencing was tumor tissue. The receptor was derived from a female donor with papillary thyroid cancer or a benign thyroid nodule (not recorded which). Some clones in this sample may be carry-over from other donors' samples.

The CDR3 DNA reads TGTGCCACCAGTGATGTACATGACGGGTACATCGCAGATACGCAGTATTTT. Translation gives CATSDVHDGYIADTQYF. The genes are TRBV24-1 and TRBJ2-3; no clear D. Per germline, CDR1 KGHDR and CDR2 SFDVKD. V lost 3 bases and J lost 4, with 19 bases in between. This CDR3 has 17 residues.